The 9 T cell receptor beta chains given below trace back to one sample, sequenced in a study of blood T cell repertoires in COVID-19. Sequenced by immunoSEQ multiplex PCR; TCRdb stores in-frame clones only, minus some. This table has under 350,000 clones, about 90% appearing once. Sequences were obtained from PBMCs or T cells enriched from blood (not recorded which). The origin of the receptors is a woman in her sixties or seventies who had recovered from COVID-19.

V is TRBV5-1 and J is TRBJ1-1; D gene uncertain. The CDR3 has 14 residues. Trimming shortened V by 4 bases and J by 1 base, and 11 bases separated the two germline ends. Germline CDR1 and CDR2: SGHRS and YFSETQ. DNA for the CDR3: TGCGCCAGCAGCCTAATGGTCGGGAACACTGAAGCTTTCTTT. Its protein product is CASSLMVGNTEAFF.

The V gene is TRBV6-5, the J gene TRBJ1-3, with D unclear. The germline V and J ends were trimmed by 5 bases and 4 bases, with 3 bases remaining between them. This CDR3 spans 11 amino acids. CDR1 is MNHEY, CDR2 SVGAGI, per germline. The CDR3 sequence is CASSRGNTIYF. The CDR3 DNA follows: TGTGCCAGCAGTCGGGGAAACACCATATATTTT.

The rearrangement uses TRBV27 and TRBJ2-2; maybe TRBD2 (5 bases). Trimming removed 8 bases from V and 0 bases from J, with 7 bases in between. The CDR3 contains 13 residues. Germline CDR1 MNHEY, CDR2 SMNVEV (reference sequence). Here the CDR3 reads CASRTPNTGELFF. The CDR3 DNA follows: TGTGCCAGCCGGACTCCGAACACCGGGGAGCTGTTTTTT.

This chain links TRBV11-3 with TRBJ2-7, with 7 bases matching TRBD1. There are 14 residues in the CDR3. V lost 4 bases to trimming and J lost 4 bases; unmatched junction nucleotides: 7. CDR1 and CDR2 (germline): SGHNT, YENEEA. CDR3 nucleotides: TGTGCCAGCAGCTACCAGGGGGTGGGGTACGAGCAGTACTTC. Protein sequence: CASSYQGVGYEQYF.

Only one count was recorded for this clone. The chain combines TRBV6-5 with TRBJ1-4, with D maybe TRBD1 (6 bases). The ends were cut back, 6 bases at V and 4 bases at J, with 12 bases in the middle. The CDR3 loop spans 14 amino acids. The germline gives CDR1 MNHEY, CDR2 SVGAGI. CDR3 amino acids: CASRPQGINEKLFF. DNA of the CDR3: TGTGCCAGCAGACCACAGGGCATTAATGAAAAACTGTTTTTT.

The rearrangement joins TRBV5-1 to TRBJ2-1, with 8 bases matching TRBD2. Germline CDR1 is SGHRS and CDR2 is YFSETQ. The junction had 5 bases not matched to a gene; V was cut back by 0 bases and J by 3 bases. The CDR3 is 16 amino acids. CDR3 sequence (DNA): TGCGCCAGCAGCTTGGTAGTGGCGGGAGGCTACAATGAGCAGTTCTTC. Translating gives CASSLVVAGGYNEQFF.

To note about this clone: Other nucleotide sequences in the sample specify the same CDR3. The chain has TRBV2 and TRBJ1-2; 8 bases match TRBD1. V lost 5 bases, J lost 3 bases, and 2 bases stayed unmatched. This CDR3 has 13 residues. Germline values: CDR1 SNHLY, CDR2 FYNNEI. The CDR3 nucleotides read TGTGCCAGCAGTCCGGGACAGGACTATGGCTACACCTTC. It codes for CASSPGQDYGYTF.

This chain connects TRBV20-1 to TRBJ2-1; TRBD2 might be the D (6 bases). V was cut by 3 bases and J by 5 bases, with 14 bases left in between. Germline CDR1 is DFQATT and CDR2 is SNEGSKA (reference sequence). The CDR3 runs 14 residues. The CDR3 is CSASFRGANNEQFF. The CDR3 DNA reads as TGCAGTGCTAGTTTCCGCGGGGCTAACAATGAGCAGTTCTTC.

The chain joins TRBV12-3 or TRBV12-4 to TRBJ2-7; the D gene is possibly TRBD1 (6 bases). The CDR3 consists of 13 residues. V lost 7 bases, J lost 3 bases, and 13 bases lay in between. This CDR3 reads CASTLRGNYEQYF. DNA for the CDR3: TGTGCCAGCACCCTAAGGGGGAACTACGAGCAGTACTTC.